These 3 T cell receptor beta chains were all obtained from the same sample, sequenced in a study of cytomegalovirus exposure and HLA in healthy donors (dated 2017 in TCRdb). Preparation of the library involved the immunoSEQ multiplex PCR assay. For the multiplex PCR, a mixture combining 60 forward primers for TCR Vbeta segments and 13 reverse primers for TCR Jbeta segments was used. This is the immuneACCESS table as TCRdb keeps it, with only in-frame sequences that have V and J called. A part of the clones is gone; compared with another copy, unresolved V genes explain less than half, and the rest is unexplained. For this sample the table gives 120,000 or so clones, of which 75% to 85% were detected only once. The ten most abundant clones make up around 8.5% of the sample. The sequenced sample consisted of PBMCs. Source of these receptors: a woman in her forties or fifties in good health and CMV-seropositive.

Only one count was recorded for this clone. J is TRBJ1-6 and V is TRBV7-9; D is perhaps TRBD1 (5 bases). There are 17 residues in the CDR3. The germline V gene has CDR1 SEHNR and CDR2 FQNEAQ (reference sequence). V gave up 5 bases and J gave up 5 bases, with 19 bases separating them. The CDR3 nucleotides read TGTGCCAGCAGCCATCTGGGGGGTACTGGAGATAATTCACCCCTCCACTTT. This gives the protein CASSHLGGTGDNSPLHF.

The V gene is TRBV11-3, the J gene TRBJ2-3; 10 bases fit TRBD1. CDR3 length equals 15 residues. The germline V gene has CDR1 SGHNT and CDR2 YENEEA. V gave up 1 base and J gave up 6 bases; unmatched junction bases: 4. CDR3 sequence: CASSLGQGAEDTQYF. CDR3 DNA sequence: TGTGCCAGCAGCTTAGGACAGGGGGCGGAGGATACGCAGTATTTT.

This chain links TRBV4-3 with TRBJ2-2, with D possibly being TRBD2 (6 bases). This CDR3 is built from 16 residues. Trimming left V 5 bases short and J 3 bases short, with 16 bases between. Germline V gives CDR1 LGHNA, CDR2 YSLEER. CDR3 DNA sequence: TGCGCCAGCAGCGCGCACGGCGGGGAGGACACCGGGGAGCTGTTTTTT. It encodes CASSAHGGEDTGELFF.